The following is a T cell receptor beta chain sequence with its context. The antigen remains undetermined. This entry belongs to a study of cytotoxic CD8 clonotypes in ibrutinib-treated CLL. Study results and caveats: Contraction or stability on treatment characterized the public clonotypes, which were uncommon.

Sequenced by immunoSEQ multiplex PCR; TCRdb stores in-frame clones only, minus some. This sample has 12,000 to 15,000 clones, with around 64% found just once. This CDR3 is 14 amino acids long. Germline CDR1 reads KGHSH; CDR2 reads LQKENI. J gave up 6 bases and V 6 bases, and 8 bases lay outside the gene matches. The rearrangement joins TRBV18 to TRBJ1-2; 9 bases align to TRBD1. Sequences were derived from PBMCs, sampled before ibrutinib treatment. The clonotype was recovered from a human donor with chronic lymphocytic leukemia. The CDR3 coding sequence is TGTGCCAGCTCGGCGACAGGGGGAGAGAATGGCTACACCTTC. Protein product: CASSATGGENGYTF.